Shown below are 30 T cell receptor beta chains from a single sample sequenced in a study of cytomegalovirus exposure and HLA in healthy donors. A multiplex PCR was run with 60 Vbeta primers and 13 Jbeta primers. Only in-frame clones appear in the TCRdb table, and some are missing; sequencing was by immunoSEQ multiplex PCR. The table has about 200,000 clones, over 60% seen once; the top ten hold less than 2%. The sample consisted of PBMCs. These receptors came from a male donor in good health and CMV-seronegative.

The chain links TRBV29-1 to TRBJ2-1; 11 positions match TRBD2. Looked up from germline, CDR1 is SQVTM and CDR2 is ANQGSEA. The trim removed 6 bases at V and 2 bases at J, leaving 3 bases unmatched. This CDR3 is 14 amino acids long. For the CDR3, the DNA is TGCAGCGTCGTGGGACTAGCGGCCTACAATGAGCAGTTCTTC. It codes for CSVVGLAAYNEQFF.

The chain is built from TRBV27 and TRBJ2-7; D perhaps matches TRBD2 (6 bases). Germline V gives CDR1 MNHEY, CDR2 SMNVEV (reference sequence). This CDR3 spans 13 amino acids. Trimming left V 3 bases short and J 6 bases short, with 12 bases between. The CDR3 nucleotides are TGTGCCAGCAGTTTCCTCGGGACTTTCGAGCAGTACTTC. It translates to CASSFLGTFEQYF.

The rearrangement joins TRBV18 to TRBJ1-5; possible D gene TRBD1, 6 bases. Between the trimmed V and J ends, which lost 6 bases and 3 bases, there was a span of 12 bases. The CDR3 consists of 14 residues. The germline V gene has CDR1 KGHSH and CDR2 LQKENI. Here the CDR3 reads CASSLGGANQPQHF. The CDR3 DNA sequence: TGTGCCAGCTCCCTGGGGGGGGCCAATCAGCCCCAGCATTTT.

The chain recombines TRBV10-3 with TRBJ2-1, with D possibly matching TRBD1 (6 bases). There are 13 residues in the CDR3. Germline CDR1 and CDR2: ENHRY and SYGVKD. Trimming left V 6 bases short and J 7 bases short, with 13 bases between. CDR3 coding DNA: TGTGCCATCAGCCTGGGGCAGGGGAATGAGCAGTTCTTC. As protein: CAISLGQGNEQFF.

In its sample, this clone was seen a few times. V usage is TRBV19 and J usage is TRBJ2-1; 7 bases fit TRBD2. This CDR3 comprises 16 residues. Germline CDR1 is LNHDA and CDR2 is SQIVND (reference sequence). The V and J ends lost 6 bases and 0 bases, in that order; junction bases with no gene match: 8. Written as DNA, the CDR3 is TGTGCCAGTAGCACTACTCTAGCGGACTCCTACAATGAGCAGTTCTTC. Protein product: CASSTTLADSYNEQFF.

The CDR3 DNA reads TGTGCCAGCAGCCAACCTCTAGCGACTGGAACCGGGGAGCTGTTTTTT. Protein product: CASSQPLATGTGELFF. The chain has TRBV4-2 and TRBJ2-2, with D possibly being TRBD2 (6 bases). The CDR3 covers 16 residues. Between the trimmed V and J ends, which lost 2 bases and 5 bases, there was a span of 15 bases. Germline CDR1 LGHNA, CDR2 YNFKEQ.

This clone came up a few times. The chain carries TRBV4-1 and TRBJ1-1; possibly TRBD1 for D (5 bases). Looked up from germline, CDR1 is MGHRA and CDR2 is YSYEKL. V lost 0 bases, J lost 4 bases, and 9 bases lay in between. This CDR3 region has 14 residues. In DNA, the CDR3 is TGCGCCAGCAGCCAAGAGAGGGGAGGCACTGAAGCTTTCTTT. Its translation: CASSQERGGTEAFF.

For this clone: Relative to the germline gene, one junction end is altered; a read error may explain this. The CDR3 nucleotides read TGTTCCAGCAGCCGGGACTCCTGGGAAGCTTTCTTT. It codes for CSSSRDSWEAFF. J is TRBJ1-1 and V is TRBV7-9; the D gene is possibly TRBD1 (5 bases). CDR3 length: 12 amino acids. The V gene's germline CDR1 is SEHNR and CDR2 FQNEAQ (reference sequence).

The chain employs TRBV7-2 and TRBJ2-5; 11 nucleotides agree with TRBD2. The assigned J gene may be wrong: the sequence end matches TRBJ2-7 better. CDR3 length: 15 residues. Germline V gives CDR1 SGHTA, CDR2 FQGNSA. This chain's CDR3 is CASSLGLAGGYEQYF. The CDR3 bases are TGTGCCAGCAGCTTAGGGCTAGCGGGGGGATACGAGCAGTACTTC.

The rearrangement joins TRBV9 to TRBJ1-2; possibly TRBD1 for D (5 bases). Trimming shortened V by 0 bases and J by 0 bases, and 12 bases separated the two germline ends. This CDR3 comprises 16 residues. CDR1 SGDLS and CDR2 YYNGEE come from the germline V gene. The CDR3, as DNA: TGTGCCAGCAGCGTAGGGGCAGGGCCGACTAACTATGGCTACACCTTC. Encoded protein: CASSVGAGPTNYGYTF.

The V gene is TRBV5-4, the J gene TRBJ2-3, with 8 bases lining up with TRBD1. Germline assignment: CDR1 SGHNT and CDR2 YYREEE (reference sequence). This CDR3 contains 16 residues. V lost 4 bases and J lost 2; bases outside the gene matches: 9. CDR3 bases: TGTGCCAGCAGCCGCCGGGACAGGCGCTCCACAGATACGCAGTATTTT. Translated, it gives CASSRRDRRSTDTQYF.

The chain couples TRBV5-1 to TRBJ1-3; D gene ambiguous. CDR3 length equals 15 residues. CDR1 and CDR2 from the germline V gene are SGHRS and YFSETQ. V was pared by 4 bases and J by 0 bases, with 11 bases between. The CDR3 region is CASSPGAGSGNTIYF. The CDR3 DNA sequence: TGCGCCAGCAGCCCGGGAGCGGGCTCTGGAAACACCATATATTTT.

The chain is built from TRBV19 and TRBJ1-2; 9 nucleotides align to TRBD1. V lost 6 bases to trimming and J lost 6 bases; unmatched junction nucleotides: 5. This CDR3 has 13 residues. CDR1 and CDR2 from the germline V gene are LNHDA and SQIVND (reference sequence). Written as DNA, the CDR3 is TGTGCCAGTAGAACGGGACAGGGCGATGGCTACACCTTC. Protein: CASRTGQGDGYTF.

This rearrangement joins TRBV15 to TRBJ2-2, with TRBD2 as a possible D gene (5 bases). Deletions cut 3 bases from V and 4 bases from J, with 12 bases between. Germline lookup yields CDR1 LNHNV and CDR2 YYDKDF (reference sequence). The CDR3 covers 15 residues. The CDR3 reads CATSSKGGPTGELFF. In DNA, the CDR3 is TGTGCCACCAGCAGCAAGGGCGGGCCCACCGGGGAGCTGTTTTTT.

This chain links TRBV19 with TRBJ2-5; 11 bases agree with TRBD1. The ends lost 10 bases at V and 0 bases at J; junction bases unmatched: 7. Germline V CDR1 and CDR2: LNHDA, SQIVND (reference sequence). The CDR3 has 15 amino acids. In nucleotides, the CDR3 is TGTGCCACTGGGGGGACAGGGGGGCACCAAGAGACCCAGTACTTC. As protein: CATGGTGGHQETQYF.

Only a few counts were recorded for this clone. The V call is TRBV4-3, the J call TRBJ1-1; D uncertain. Trimming stripped 4 bases from V and 4 bases from J, with 16 bases between. This CDR3 spans 15 amino acids. Germline CDR1 and CDR2: LGHNA and YSLEER. The CDR3 protein is CASSPRTGRSTEAFF. The DNA for the CDR3 is TGCGCCAGCAGCCCGCGGACCGGGAGGAGCACTGAAGCTTTCTTT.

The chain recombines TRBV30 with TRBJ2-2, with D possibly TRBD2 on 6 matching bases. Germline V lookup: CDR1 GTSNPN, CDR2 SVGIG (reference sequence). The V and J ends lost 4 bases and 2 bases respectively, with 11 bases between them. This CDR3 contains 14 residues. CDR3 loop: CAWNGGVNTGELFF. The CDR3 bases are TGTGCCTGGAATGGCGGGGTAAACACCGGGGAGCTGTTTTTT.

The chain is built from TRBV11-3 and TRBJ2-3; 7 nucleotides line up with TRBD2. Per the germline V gene, CDR1 is SGHNT and CDR2 is YENEEA. CDR3 length: 15 amino acids. The junction had 9 bases not matched to a gene; V was cut back by 5 bases and J by 4 bases. CDR3 sequence reads: CASSPRAGIADTQYF. For the CDR3, the DNA is TGTGCCAGCAGCCCGCGAGCGGGAATAGCAGATACGCAGTATTTT. Combining the CDR3 with reference TRBV11-3 and TRBJ2-3 gives the whole variable domain EAGVVQSPRYKIIEKKQPVAFWCNPISGHNTLYWYLQNLGQGPELLIRYENEEAVDDSQLPKDRFSAERLKGVDSTLKIQPAELGDSAVYLCASSPRAGIADTQYFGPGTRLTVL.

The rearrangement links TRBV7-2 to TRBJ1-1; D perhaps matches TRBD1 (6 bases). Germline-derived CDR1 and CDR2 are SGHTA and FQGNSA. The CDR3 is 15 amino acids. Trimming shortened V by 5 bases and J by 1 base, and 14 bases separated the two germline ends. CDR3 region: CASSRGGVGNTEAFF. As DNA, the CDR3 is TGTGCCAGCAGCCGAGGGGGAGTAGGGAACACTGAAGCTTTCTTT.

This clone appeared a single time. The rearrangement uses TRBV6-5 and TRBJ2-7, with D uncertain. From germline, CDR1 is MNHEY and CDR2 SVGAGI. V lost 0 bases, J lost 1 base, and 7 bases lay in between. The CDR3 extends over 14 amino acids. Here the CDR3 DNA reads TGTGCCAGCAGTTACTCAGCCACTTCCTACGAGCAGTACTTC. Translating it yields CASSYSATSYEQYF.

This sequence joins TRBV15 and TRBJ2-1; the match to TRBD2 covers 9 bases. The CDR3 runs 16 residues. Germline-derived CDR1 and CDR2 are LNHNV and YYDKDF (reference sequence). Germline trimming cut 1 base from V and 4 bases from J; bases unmatched to any gene: 5. CDR3 sequence reads: CATSRGWRGGYNEQFF. In DNA, the CDR3 is TGTGCCACCAGCAGAGGTTGGCGGGGGGGATACAATGAGCAGTTCTTC.

V gene TRBV7-8 combines with J gene TRBJ2-7; tentative D call: TRBD1 (6 bases). The CDR3 has 17 amino acids. V was trimmed by 5 bases and J by 1 base, leaving 21 bases between them. Germline CDR1 and CDR2: SGHVS and FQNEAQ. The CDR3 DNA sequence: TGTGCCAGCAGCCTCCTTTTCGACAGGTTCTTTTCCTACGAGCAGTACTTC. It encodes CASSLLFDRFFSYEQYF.

V is TRBV23-1 and J is TRBJ2-3, with 9 bases lining up with TRBD2. TRBV23-1 has ORF status, its function being uncertain. With V trimmed by 0 bases and J by 0 bases, 13 bases remained unmatched. The CDR3 sequence is 20 residues long. The CDR3 bases are TGCGCCAGCAGTCAATCTTGCGGGGGGGGGAACCCCCATAGCACAGATACGCAGTATTTT. Its translation is CASSQSCGGGNPHSTDTQYF.

The chain links TRBV10-3 to TRBJ1-2; 8 bases agree with TRBD1. The length of the CDR3 is 13 residues. Germline CDR1 ENHRY, CDR2 SYGVKD. The ends lost 10 bases at V and 7 bases at J; junction bases unmatched: 11. Here the CDR3 DNA reads TGTGCCACCGAGGACAGGGTGGTTGGTGGCTACACCTTC. Translated, it gives CATEDRVVGGYTF.

The chain links TRBV7-2 to TRBJ2-2, with 9 positions matching TRBD2. Trimming at V came to 4 bases and at J to 2 bases, leaving 2 bases not matched to a gene. CDR3 length: 15 amino acids. Germline CDR1 SGHTA, CDR2 FQGNSA. The DNA for the CDR3 is TGTGCCAGCAGCTCGGGGACTAGCAACACCGGGGAGCTGTTTTTT. This translates into CASSSGTSNTGELFF. Variable domain in full (rest from reference TRBV7-2 and TRBJ2-2): GAGVSQSPSNKVTEKGKDVELRCDPISGHTALYWYRQSLGQGLEFLIYFQGNSAPDKSGLPSDRFSAERTGGSVSTLTIQRTQQEDSAVYLCASSSGTSNTGELFFGEGSRLTVL.

The V and J genes are TRBV7-6 and TRBJ2-3, with D possibly being TRBD2 (6 bases). The V and J ends lost 4 bases and 6 bases respectively, with 23 bases between them. The CDR3 length is 17 residues. Germline CDR1 reads SGHVS; CDR2 reads FNYEAQ. This chain's CDR3 is CASSWRAFQGIMDTQYF. CDR3 DNA: TGTGCCAGCAGCTGGAGGGCGTTCCAAGGGATCATGGATACGCAGTATTTT.

This clone was observed a few times. The chain carries TRBV7-9 and TRBJ1-5, with 7 positions matching TRBD1. The germline CDR1 and CDR2 sequences are SEHNR and FQNEAQ (reference sequence). The V gene end was trimmed by 7 bases and the J gene end by 2 bases; junction bases not matched to a gene: 5. There are 14 residues in the CDR3. The CDR3, as DNA: TGTGCCAGCACACCGCAGGGGGGCAATCAGCCCCAGCATTTT. Its translation is CASTPQGGNQPQHF.

CDR3 protein: CASSPTSGSTDTQYF. Here the CDR3 DNA reads TGTGCCAGCTCACCCACTAGCGGGAGCACAGATACGCAGTATTTT. This chain connects TRBV18 to TRBJ2-3, with 9 bases matching TRBD2. Germline assignment: CDR1 KGHSH and CDR2 LQKENI. This CDR3 is 15 amino acids long. The trim removed 3 bases at V and 0 bases at J, leaving 1 base unmatched.

About this clone itself: At the DNA level, this CDR3 is encoded by other sequences in the same sample as well. V gene TRBV10-3 combines with J gene TRBJ2-2; 8 bases agree with TRBD1. The CDR3 runs 14 residues. Germline trimming cut 7 bases from V and 1 base from J; bases unmatched to any gene: 2. Germline CDR1 ENHRY, CDR2 SYGVKD. DNA for the CDR3: TGTGCCATCACGGGGACAGGGAACACCGGGGAGCTGTTTTTT. Its translation: CAITGTGNTGELFF.

The J gene is TRBJ1-5, the V gene TRBV19, with 9 bases that match TRBD1. Germline-derived CDR1 and CDR2 are LNHDA and SQIVND (reference sequence). V lost 3 bases, J lost 6 bases, and 9 bases stayed unmatched. The CDR3 totals 16 residues. The CDR3 sequence: CASSISRGQGFQPQHF. Written as DNA, the CDR3 is TGTGCCAGTAGTATCTCCCGCGGACAGGGGTTTCAGCCCCAGCATTTT.